This entry lists 2 T cell receptor beta chains sequenced from one sample in a study of shared clonotypes between healthy human individuals. Assay used: immunoSEQ multiplex PCR; TCRdb lists only in-frame clones, some missing. The profile shows roughly 2.2 million clones, just under 95% of them singletons. Input material: naive CD4+ T cells from PBMCs. Subset denoted: CD45RA+ positively selected. Receptors originate from a young man in good health. Some clones in this sample may be carry-over from other donors' samples.

The chain couples TRBV29-1 to TRBJ2-1; 8 bases fit TRBD2. V shed 2 bases, J shed 1 base, and the junction held 4 bases outside the gene matches. The germline V gene has CDR1 SQVTM and CDR2 ANQGSEA. The CDR3 contains 15 residues. The CDR3 bases are TGCAGCGTTGAACCAGCGGGAGTATCCTACAATGAGCAGTTCTTC. Residues: CSVEPAGVSYNEQFF.

This clone was detected once. The chain carries TRBV7-9 and TRBJ1-3; D gene uncertain. The CDR3 covers 13 residues. The germline V gene encodes CDR1 SEHNR and CDR2 FQNEAQ (reference sequence). Trimming pared 4 bases from V and 1 base from J, leaving 5 bases between. The CDR3 sequence is CASSYPSGNTIYF. CDR3 DNA: TGTGCCAGCAGCTACCCTTCTGGAAACACCATATATTTT.